The 28 T cell receptor beta chains given below trace back to one sample, sequenced in a study of Graves' ophthalmopathy and Graves' hyperthyroidism. Amplified material comprised TCR beta CDR3 regions derived from RNA transcripts. First-round RT-PCR with HTBI primers preceded a second-round multiplex PCR. TCRdb re-analysed the multiplex PCR reads in MiXCR, keeping a single row per CDR3 protein. This sample has 400,000 to 450,000 distinct CDR3 sequences, with 21% found just once. Sequenced material: peripheral blood. These receptor sequences come from a woman aged 18 to 35 with stable Graves' hyperthyroidism.

In its sample, this clonotype was seen many times. The gene calls are TRBV6-1 and TRBJ1-5; D uncertain. Trimming left V 2 bases short and J 6 bases short, with 5 bases between. The CDR3 is 12 amino acids. The germline gives CDR1 MNHNS, CDR2 SASEGT. The CDR3 coding sequence is TGTGCCAGCAGTGAACGGGCTCAGCCCCAGCATTTT. Translating it yields CASSERAQPQHF.

This clonotype was recorded many times. The chain links TRBV27 to TRBJ2-5; TRBD2 matches at 8 bases. Germline values: CDR1 MNHEY, CDR2 SMNVEV (reference sequence). CDR3 length equals 15 residues. With 3 bases clipped from V and 5 bases from J, the junction kept 8 bases outside the gene matches. This CDR3 reads CASSLKRERAETQYF. Written as DNA, the CDR3 is TGTGCCAGCAGTTTGAAGCGGGAGCGCGCCGAGACCCAGTACTTC.

This clonotype was recorded many times. The genes are TRBV7-2 and TRBJ2-7; D is undetermined. The CDR3 length is 11 residues. V lost 4 bases and J 5 bases, leaving 6 bases between the germline ends. Germline-derived CDR1 and CDR2 are SGHTA and FQGNSA. The CDR3 protein is CASSSPDEQYF. CDR3 nucleotide sequence: TGTGCCAGCAGCTCCCCGGACGAGCAGTACTTC.

This clonotype was picked up many times. The chain carries TRBV6-2 or TRBV6-3 and TRBJ2-5; 8 bases match TRBD2. CDR3 size: 15 residues. The junction had 11 bases not matched to a gene; V was cut back by 5 bases and J by 6 bases. Germline lookup yields CDR1 MNHEY and CDR2 SVGEGT. CDR3: CASSRRHSGGQTQYF. CDR3 nucleotides: TGTGCCAGCAGTCGCCGGCACAGCGGGGGACAGACCCAGTACTTC.

In its sample, this clonotype was seen many times. No conserved phenylalanine or tryptophan is present at the end of the CDR3, so a read error is the likely explanation. The DNA is omitted, as the CDR3 cannot be located on it reliably, and the CDR3 follows TCRdb's listing. The chain couples TRBV6-2 or TRBV6-3 to TRBJ2-7; no check of the table's D call, TRBD1, against the DNA was made. Germline CDR1 and CDR2: MNHEY and SVGEGT. Termini included, the CDR3 measures 12 amino acids. CDR3 amino acids: CASSTPGDRPFS.

This clonotype was picked up many times. The chain couples TRBV7-8 to TRBJ2-7, with 8 bases aligning to TRBD1. This CDR3 region has 15 residues. Germline V gene sequence: CDR1 SGHVS, CDR2 FQNEAQ. V shed 5 bases and J 2 bases; nucleotides not matched to a gene: 8. DNA for the CDR3: TGTGCCAGCAGCCCCGGGACAGGTGATACCTACGAGCAGTACTTC. Its protein is CASSPGTGDTYEQYF.

V is TRBV28 and J is TRBJ1-1; D remains ambiguous. Germline V CDR1 and CDR2: MDHEN, SYDVKM. The V gene lost 5 bases and the J gene lost 0 bases, with 13 bases spanning the gap. CDR3 length equals 15 residues. The CDR3 reads CASSAVAGMNTEAFF. The CDR3 bases are TGTGCCAGCAGTGCCGTTGCGGGTATGAACACTGAAGCTTTCTTT. Full variable domain (outside the CDR3, taken from reference TRBV28 and TRBJ1-1): DVKVTQSSRYLVKRTGEKVFLECVQDMDHENMFWYRQDPGLGLRLIYFSYDVKMKEKGDIPEGYSVSREKKERFSLILESASTNQTSMYLCASSAVAGMNTEAFFGQGTRLTVV.

This clonotype appeared many times. This chain joins TRBV6-1 and TRBJ2-6; D gene uncertain. Germline V lookup: CDR1 MNHNS, CDR2 SASEGT. V was trimmed by 4 bases and J by 7 bases, leaving 20 bases between them. CDR3 size: 17 residues. CDR3 DNA: TGTGCCAGCAGTGGTAGCAACCGGAACCCTCTCGCCAACGTCCTGACTTTC. It codes for CASSGSNRNPLANVLTF.

This clonotype was counted ten times or more. The rearrangement links TRBV24-1 to TRBJ2-7; no firm D call. The CDR3 is 13 residues long. Germline-derived CDR1 and CDR2 are KGHDR and SFDVKD. Deletions cut 5 bases from V and 6 bases from J, with 13 bases between. The CDR3 spells CATSAIRSSEQYF. The DNA of the CDR3 is TGTGCCACCAGTGCCATTAGAAGTTCCGAGCAGTACTTC.

This clonotype came up many times. J is TRBJ1-5 and V is TRBV7-2, with TRBD1 identical over 8 bases. The trim removed 0 bases at V and 13 bases at J, leaving 5 bases unmatched. This CDR3 region has 13 residues. CDR1 SGHTA and CDR2 FQGNSA come from the germline V gene. This chain's CDR3 is CASSLARDRRQHF. For the CDR3, the DNA is TGTGCCAGCAGCTTAGCGCGGGACAGGCGTCAGCATTTT.

This clonotype has at least ten counts. The chain links TRBV27 to TRBJ2-5; perhaps D is TRBD1 or TRBD2 (7 bases each). CDR3 size: 14 residues. Germline V lookup: CDR1 MNHEY, CDR2 SMNVEV (reference sequence). Trimming shortened V by 5 bases and J by 4 bases, and 14 bases separated the two germline ends. The CDR3 nucleotides are TGTGCCAGCAGTCCGTGGGAGGGGGCAGAGACCCAGTACTTC. Amino acids: CASSPWEGAETQYF.

The genes are TRBV6-2 or TRBV6-3 and TRBJ2-4; a weak D match, TRBD1 (5 bases). This CDR3 comprises 13 residues. Trimming took off 6 bases at V and 8 bases at J, with 14 bases between the two ends. CDR1 and CDR2 (germline): MNHEY, SVGEGT. The CDR3 bases are TGTGCCAGCAGACCTACAGGTCGGGACATTCAGTACTTC. Encoded protein: CASRPTGRDIQYF.

This clonotype was found many times. This chain connects TRBV7-2 to TRBJ2-4; no clear D gene. Germline loops: CDR1 SGHTA, CDR2 FQGNSA. The V end lost 1 base, the J end lost 0 bases, and 10 bases lay between the germline ends. The CDR3 totals 16 residues. CDR3 protein: CASSLGTVLAKNIQYF. CDR3 DNA sequence: TGTGCCAGCAGCTTAGGCACCGTACTAGCCAAAAACATTCAGTACTTC.

This clonotype was found many times. The chain employs TRBV5-4 and TRBJ1-2; D unresolved. V lost 4 bases and J 4 bases, leaving 11 bases between the germline ends. The length of the CDR3 is 13 residues. Germline CDR1 is SGHNT and CDR2 is YYREEE (reference sequence). CDR3 sequence reads: CASSAKSRYGYTF. Written as DNA, the CDR3 is TGTGCCAGCAGCGCCAAGTCTCGCTATGGCTACACCTTC. Filled out from reference TRBV5-4 and TRBJ1-2, the complete variable domain reads ETGVTQSPTHLIKTRGQQVTLRCSSQSGHNTVSWYQQALGQGPQFIFQYYREEENGRGNFPPRFSGLQFPNYSSELNVNALELDDSALYLCASSAKSRYGYTFGSGTRLTVV.

The CDR3 DNA sequence: TGCAGTGCCCCCAGGACAGTAAACACCGGGGAGCTGTTTTTT. This sequence encodes CSAPRTVNTGELFF. This rearrangement joins TRBV20-1 to TRBJ2-2; TRBD1 might be the D (6 bases). V was clipped by 6 bases and J by 2 bases, with 13 bases between them. The CDR3 is 14 residues long. From germline, CDR1 is DFQATT and CDR2 SNEGSKA (reference sequence).

The CDR3, as DNA: TGTGCCAGCAGGGGCCCAGGGCAAGATTCACCCCTCCACTTT. It specifies CASRGPGQDSPLHF. The chain links TRBV28 to TRBJ1-6, with D tentatively TRBD1 (5 bases). The germline V gene encodes CDR1 MDHEN and CDR2 SYDVKM. V was pared by 6 bases and J by 8 bases, with 14 bases between. The CDR3 runs to 14 residues.

This clonotype was observed a handful of times. V and J are TRBV12-3 or TRBV12-4 and TRBJ1-1, with TRBD1 matching 8 bases. After removal of 6 bases from V and 4 bases from J, the junction contained 4 bases not matched to a gene. This CDR3 is built from 13 residues. The CDR3 DNA follows: TGTGCCAGCAGGACAGGGGTAGCCACTGAAGCTTTCTTT. Translating it yields CASRTGVATEAFF.

This clonotype was detected many times. The chain recombines TRBV4-1 with TRBJ1-2, with D unclear. The ends were cut back, 6 bases at V and 2 bases at J, with 10 bases in the middle. The CDR3 is made up of 13 amino acids. Germline CDR1 reads MGHRA; CDR2 reads YSYEKL. CDR3 in DNA: TGCGCCAGCAGTAGACCCACGAACTATGGCTACACCTTC. Protein sequence: CASSRPTNYGYTF.

This chain links TRBV24-1 with TRBJ2-5, with D unclear. The V and J ends lost 3 bases and 3 bases respectively, with 13 bases between them. The V gene's germline CDR1 is KGHDR and CDR2 SFDVKD. CDR3 size: 15 residues. CDR3 nucleotides: TGTGCCACCAGTGATCTGGAAAAGGGTGAAGAGACCCAGTACTTC. Translation gives CATSDLEKGEETQYF.

This clonotype was found once. The V and J genes are TRBV28 and TRBJ1-1, with D tentatively TRBD1 (6 bases). Per germline, CDR1 MDHEN and CDR2 SYDVKM. Trimming took off 3 bases at V and 5 bases at J, with 16 bases between the two ends. This CDR3 is built from 15 residues. The CDR3 nucleotides are TGTGCCAGCAGTTTTCTGATAGGGGGGCGGACTGAAGCTTTCTTT. Amino acids: CASSFLIGGRTEAFF.

This clonotype was seen ten or more times. The rearrangement joins TRBV20-1 to TRBJ2-7, with 11 bases fitting TRBD2. Germline values: CDR1 DFQATT, CDR2 SNEGSKA (reference sequence). The CDR3 consists of 14 residues. With 2 bases clipped from V and 4 bases from J, the junction kept 4 bases outside the gene matches. The CDR3 loop reads CSARFSGREYEQYF. The CDR3 DNA reads TGCAGTGCTAGATTTAGCGGGAGGGAATACGAGCAGTACTTC.

This clonotype was seen ten or more times. The genes are TRBV29-1 and TRBJ1-1; D might be TRBD1 (5 bases). Trimming shortened V by 6 bases and J by 1 base, and 12 bases separated the two germline ends. CDR1 is SQVTM and CDR2 is ANQGSEA in the germline V gene. This CDR3 comprises 13 residues. The CDR3 DNA reads as TGCAGCGTGTACAGGCCAAAGAACACTGAAGCTTTCTTT. The encoded protein is CSVYRPKNTEAFF. The variable domain in full, with the rest retrieved from reference TRBV29-1 and TRBJ1-1, is SAVISQKPSRDICQRGTSLTIQCQVDSQVTMMFWYRQQPGQSLTLIATANQGSEATYESGFVIDKFPISRPNLTFSTLTVSNMSPEDSSIYLCSVYRPKNTEAFFGQGTRLTVV.

The genes are TRBV11-2 and TRBJ1-6, with TRBD1 identical over 7 bases. Germline assignment: CDR1 SGHAT and CDR2 FQNNGV. V lost 2 bases to trimming and J lost 6 bases; unmatched junction nucleotides: 7. The CDR3 spans 16 residues. In DNA form, the CDR3 reads TGTGCCAGCAGCTTAAGGGTGGGGACAGCTAATTCACCCCTCCACTTT. Its translation is CASSLRVGTANSPLHF.

V and J are TRBV29-1 and TRBJ2-2; D is undetermined. The V gene lost 5 bases and the J gene lost 3 bases, with 7 bases spanning the gap. This CDR3 contains 12 residues. In germline, CDR1 is SQVTM, CDR2 ANQGSEA. CDR3 DNA sequence: TGCAGCGTTAATAGGGACACCGGGGAGCTGTTTTTT. Amino acids: CSVNRDTGELFF.

This clonotype was detected many times. The rearrangement uses TRBV12-3 or TRBV12-4 and TRBJ1-2, with a tentative D call TRBD1 (5 bases). V was shortened by 6 bases and J by 0 bases, with 8 bases between the two germline ends. The CDR3 is 13 residues long. The CDR3 DNA is TGTGCCAGCAGCGGGACTCCTAACTATGGCTACACCTTC. This sequence encodes CASSGTPNYGYTF.

This clonotype was seen at least ten times. The chain has TRBV12-3 or TRBV12-4 and TRBJ2-4; 7 bases align to TRBD2. Losses at the gene ends were 8 bases for V and 0 bases for J; bases not matched to a gene: 7. This CDR3 comprises 15 residues. The CDR3 nucleotides are TGTGCCAGCGGCCCAGCTAGCGGAGCCAAAAACATTCAGTACTTC. As protein: CASGPASGAKNIQYF.

This clonotype was seen repeatedly, ten times or more. This sequence joins TRBV7-3 and TRBJ1-2; perhaps TRBD1 as D (6 bases). CDR1 and CDR2 from the germline V gene are SGHTA and FQGTGA. V shed 0 bases and J shed 4 bases, with 12 bases lying between them. The CDR3 totals 15 residues. The CDR3 reads CASSLTPGGFYGYTF. CDR3 sequence (DNA): TGTGCCAGCAGCTTAACCCCGGGGGGCTTCTATGGCTACACCTTC.

There are many counts of this clonotype. The V call is TRBV10-3, the J call TRBJ1-5, with D maybe TRBD1 (6 bases). The CDR3 contains 14 residues. The germline V gene has CDR1 ENHRY and CDR2 SYGVKD. V gave up 3 bases and J gave up 3 bases, with 9 bases separating them. This CDR3 reads CAISDNRDNQPQHF. The CDR3 coding sequence is TGTGCCATCAGTGACAACAGGGACAATCAGCCCCAGCATTTT.